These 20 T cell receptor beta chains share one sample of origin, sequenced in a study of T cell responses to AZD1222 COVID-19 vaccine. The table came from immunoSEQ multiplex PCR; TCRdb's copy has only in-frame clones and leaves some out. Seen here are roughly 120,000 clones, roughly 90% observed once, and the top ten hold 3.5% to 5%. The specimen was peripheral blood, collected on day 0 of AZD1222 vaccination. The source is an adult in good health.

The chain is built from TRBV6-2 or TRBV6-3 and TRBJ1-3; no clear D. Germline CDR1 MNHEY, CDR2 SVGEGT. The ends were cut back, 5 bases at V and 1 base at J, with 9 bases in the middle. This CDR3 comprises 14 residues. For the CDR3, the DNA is TGTGCCAGCAGTCCGTCGGGGTCTGGAAACACCATATATTTT. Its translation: CASSPSGSGNTIYF.

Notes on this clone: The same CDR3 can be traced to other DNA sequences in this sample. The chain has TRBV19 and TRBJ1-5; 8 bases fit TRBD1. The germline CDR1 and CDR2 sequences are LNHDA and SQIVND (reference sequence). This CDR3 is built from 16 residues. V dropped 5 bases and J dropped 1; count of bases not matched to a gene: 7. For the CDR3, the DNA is TGTGCCAGTAGTCCCCACAGGGGGGTAAGCAATCAGCCCCAGCATTTT. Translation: CASSPHRGVSNQPQHF.

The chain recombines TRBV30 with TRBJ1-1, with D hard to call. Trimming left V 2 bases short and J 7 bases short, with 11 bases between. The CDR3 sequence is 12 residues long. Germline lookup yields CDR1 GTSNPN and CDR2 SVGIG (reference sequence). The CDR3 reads CAWSRVESEAFF. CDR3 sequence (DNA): TGTGCCTGGAGTCGGGTAGAGAGTGAAGCTTTCTTT.

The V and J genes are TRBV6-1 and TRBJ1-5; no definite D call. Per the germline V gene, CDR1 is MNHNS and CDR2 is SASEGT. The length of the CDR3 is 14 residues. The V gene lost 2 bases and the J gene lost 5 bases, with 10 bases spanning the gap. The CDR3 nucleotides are TGTGCCAGCAGTGAATCCGGAGCCTATCAGCCCCAGCATTTT. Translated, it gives CASSESGAYQPQHF.

CDR3 amino acids: CAERNHPEAFF. CDR3 DNA sequence: TGTGCTGAGAGAAATCACCCTGAAGCTTTCTTT. The chain joins TRBV28 to TRBJ1-1; D is unclear. The CDR3 contains 11 residues. Per the germline V gene, CDR1 is MDHEN and CDR2 is SYDVKM.

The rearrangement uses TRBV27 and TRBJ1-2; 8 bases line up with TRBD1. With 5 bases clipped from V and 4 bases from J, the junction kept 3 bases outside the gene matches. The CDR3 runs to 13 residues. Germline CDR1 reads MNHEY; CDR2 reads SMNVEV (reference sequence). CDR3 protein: CASSPTGVYGYTF. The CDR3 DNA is TGTGCCAGCAGTCCGACAGGGGTCTATGGCTACACCTTC.

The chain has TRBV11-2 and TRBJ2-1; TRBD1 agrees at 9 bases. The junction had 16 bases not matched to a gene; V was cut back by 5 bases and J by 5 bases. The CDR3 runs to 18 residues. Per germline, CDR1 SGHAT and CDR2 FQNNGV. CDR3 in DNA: TGTGCCAGCAGCCCACTAGCGCCCCACAGGGGGCAGGACAATGAGCAGTTCTTC. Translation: CASSPLAPHRGQDNEQFF.

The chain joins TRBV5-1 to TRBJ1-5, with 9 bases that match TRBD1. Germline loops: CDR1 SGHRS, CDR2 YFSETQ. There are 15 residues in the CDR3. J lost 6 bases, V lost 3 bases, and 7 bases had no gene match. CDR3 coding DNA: TGCGCCAGCAGCTCCGGACAGGGGACGGGTCAGCCCCAGCATTTT. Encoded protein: CASSSGQGTGQPQHF.

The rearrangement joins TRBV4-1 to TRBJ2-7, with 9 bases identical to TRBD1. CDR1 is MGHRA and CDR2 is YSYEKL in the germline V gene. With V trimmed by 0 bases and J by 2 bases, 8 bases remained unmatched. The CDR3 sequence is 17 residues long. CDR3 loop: CASSQEFTGTGTYEQYF. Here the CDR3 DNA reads TGCGCCAGCAGCCAAGAATTCACCGGGACAGGGACCTACGAGCAGTACTTC.

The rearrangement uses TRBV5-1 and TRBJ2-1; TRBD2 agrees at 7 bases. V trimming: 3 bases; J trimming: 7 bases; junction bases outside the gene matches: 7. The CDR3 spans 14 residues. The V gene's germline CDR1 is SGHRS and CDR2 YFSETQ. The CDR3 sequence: CASSSRTRGNEQFF. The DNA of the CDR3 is TGCGCCAGCAGCTCGAGGACTAGAGGTAATGAGCAGTTCTTC.

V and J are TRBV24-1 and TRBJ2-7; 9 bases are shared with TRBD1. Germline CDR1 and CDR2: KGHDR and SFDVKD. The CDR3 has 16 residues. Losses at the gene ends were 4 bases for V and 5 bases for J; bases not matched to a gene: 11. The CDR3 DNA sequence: TGTGCCACCAGTGACCCTGGGACAGGGAGTGCGCACGAGCAGTACTTC. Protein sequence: CATSDPGTGSAHEQYF.

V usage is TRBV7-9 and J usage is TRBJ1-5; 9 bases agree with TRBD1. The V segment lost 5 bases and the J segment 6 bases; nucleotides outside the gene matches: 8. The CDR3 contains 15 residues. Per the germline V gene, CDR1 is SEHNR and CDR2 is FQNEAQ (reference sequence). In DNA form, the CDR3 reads TGTGCCAGCAGCCCTGCCGGGACAGGGAGTCAGCCCCAGCATTTT. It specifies CASSPAGTGSQPQHF.

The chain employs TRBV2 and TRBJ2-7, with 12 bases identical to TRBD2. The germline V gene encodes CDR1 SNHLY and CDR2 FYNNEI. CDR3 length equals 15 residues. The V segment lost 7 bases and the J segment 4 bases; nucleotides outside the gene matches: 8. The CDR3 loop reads CASIPTSGSSYEQYF. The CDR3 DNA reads TGTGCCAGCATTCCGACTAGCGGGAGTTCGTACGAGCAGTACTTC.

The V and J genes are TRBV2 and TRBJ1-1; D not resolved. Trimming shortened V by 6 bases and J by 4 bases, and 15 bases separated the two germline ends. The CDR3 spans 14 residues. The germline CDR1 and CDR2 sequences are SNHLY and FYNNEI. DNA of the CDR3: TGTGCCAGCAGCGAGACCAACGGAATCACTGAAGCTTTCTTT. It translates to CASSETNGITEAFF. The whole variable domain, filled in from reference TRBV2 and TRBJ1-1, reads EPEVTQTPSHQVTQMGQEVILRCVPISNHLYFYWYRQILGQKVEFLVSFYNNEISEKSEIFDDQFSVERPDGSNFTLKIRSTKLEDSAMYFCASSETNGITEAFFGQGTRLTVV.

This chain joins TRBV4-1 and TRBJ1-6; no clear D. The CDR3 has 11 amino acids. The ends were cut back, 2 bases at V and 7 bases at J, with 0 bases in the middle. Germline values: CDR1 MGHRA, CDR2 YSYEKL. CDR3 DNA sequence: TGCGCCAGCAGCCAAAATTCACCCCTCCACTTT. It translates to CASSQNSPLHF.

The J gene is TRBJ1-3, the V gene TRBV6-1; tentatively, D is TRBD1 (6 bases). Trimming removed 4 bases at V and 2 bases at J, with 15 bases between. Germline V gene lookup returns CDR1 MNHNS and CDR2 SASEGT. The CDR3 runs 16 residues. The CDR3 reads CASSVLQGRTGNTIYF. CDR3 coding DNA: TGTGCCAGCAGTGTTTTACAGGGACGAACTGGAAACACCATATATTTT.

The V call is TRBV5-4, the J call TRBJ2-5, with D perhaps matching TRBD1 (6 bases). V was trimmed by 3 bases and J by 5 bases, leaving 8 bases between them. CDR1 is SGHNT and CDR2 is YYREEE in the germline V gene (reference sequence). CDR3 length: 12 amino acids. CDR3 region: CASSSTGETQYF. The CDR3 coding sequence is TGTGCCAGCAGCTCGACAGGCGAGACCCAGTACTTC.

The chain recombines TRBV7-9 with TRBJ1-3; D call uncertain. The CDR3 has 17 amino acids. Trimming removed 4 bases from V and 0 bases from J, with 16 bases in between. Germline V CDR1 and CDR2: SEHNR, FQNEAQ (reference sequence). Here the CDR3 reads CASSSTVDQSSGNTIYF. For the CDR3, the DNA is TGTGCCAGCAGCTCAACGGTGGATCAGAGCTCTGGAAACACCATATATTTT. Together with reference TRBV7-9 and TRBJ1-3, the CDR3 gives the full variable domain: DTGVSQNPRHKITKRGQNVTFRCDPISEHNRLYWYRQTLGQGPEFLTYFQNEAQLEKSRLLSDRFSAERPKGSFSTLEIQRTEQGDSAMYLCASSSTVDQSSGNTIYFGEGSWLTVV.

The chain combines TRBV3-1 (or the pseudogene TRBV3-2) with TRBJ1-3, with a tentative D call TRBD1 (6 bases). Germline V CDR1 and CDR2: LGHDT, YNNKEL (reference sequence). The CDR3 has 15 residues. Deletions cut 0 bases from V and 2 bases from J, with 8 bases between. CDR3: CASSQDTGTGNTIYF. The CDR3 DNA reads TGTGCCAGCAGCCAAGATACAGGGACTGGAAACACCATATATTTT.

The CDR3 DNA sequence: TGTGCCAGCTCACCAAGATCGGGGGTGGGCGACACTGAAGCTTTCTTT. It codes for CASSPRSGVGDTEAFF. The V gene is TRBV18, the J gene TRBJ1-1; TRBD1 might be the D (5 bases). This CDR3 is built from 16 residues. Germline V gives CDR1 KGHSH, CDR2 LQKENI. Trimming removed 2 bases from V and 3 bases from J, with 16 bases in between. The full variable domain, rest sourced from reference TRBV18 and TRBJ1-1, is NAGVMQNPRHLVRRRGQEARLRCSPMKGHSHVYWYRQLPEEGLKFMVYLQKENIIDESGMPKERFSAEFPKEGPSILRIQQVVRGDSAAYFCASSPRSGVGDTEAFFGQGTRLTVV.